This TCR beta chain was sequenced during a study of blood T cell repertoires in COVID-19. Whole-study context: From T cells, B-cell-depleted T cells, or PBMCs came the material, which was cDNA or gDNA.

TCRdb's copy holds only in-frame clones and misses some; the assay was immunoSEQ multiplex PCR. The sample carries under 200,000 clones, about 86% recorded once. This clone has a single count. In germline, CDR1 is SGHAT, CDR2 FQNNGV. V gave up 1 base and J gave up 4 bases, with 13 bases separating them. This CDR3 is built from 15 residues. This TCR was recovered from a man aged 45 to 65 with active or convalescent COVID-19. Source material: peripheral blood. V usage is TRBV11-2 and J usage is TRBJ1-1, with D possibly TRBD1 on 6 matching bases. The CDR3 is CASSLVWDKSTEAFF. CDR3 in DNA: TGTGCCAGCAGCTTAGTATGGGACAAATCCACTGAAGCTTTCTTT.